The 23 T cell receptor beta chains below were found in one sample sequenced in a study of cytomegalovirus exposure and HLA in healthy donors. Use of 60 Vbeta and 13 Jbeta primers characterized the PCR. Libraries were prepared by immunoSEQ multiplex PCR; TCRdb keeps only in-frame clonotypes and omits some of them. The table has about 150,000 clones, roughly four fifths seen once. The sequenced sample consisted of PBMCs. Source of these receptors: a girl aged 10 to 17 in good health and CMV-seropositive.

V usage is TRBV6-5 and J usage is TRBJ1-1; maybe TRBD1 (6 bases). The CDR3 sequence is 11 residues long. The germline gives CDR1 MNHEY, CDR2 SVGAGI. Trimming cost V 5 bases and J 8 bases, with 9 bases left between them. The CDR3 nucleotides are TGTGCCAGCAGTCGAGACAGGGAAGCTTTCTTT. This codes for CASSRDREAFF.

For the CDR3, the DNA is TGTGCCAGCAGCTTTCGGGGATCGTACAATGAGCAGTTCTTC. Translating gives CASSFRGSYNEQFF. J is TRBJ2-1 and V is TRBV7-6; D might be TRBD2 (5 bases). The CDR3 has 14 residues. Germline CDR1 and CDR2: SGHVS and FNYEAQ. The ends were cut back, 3 bases at V and 4 bases at J, with 10 bases in the middle.

CDR3 sequence reads: CASSQSRGEQYF. CDR3 coding DNA: TGTGCCAGCAGCCAGAGTAGGGGGGAGCAGTACTTC. V gene TRBV7-2 combines with J gene TRBJ2-7; D is possibly TRBD1 (6 bases). CDR3 length: 12 amino acids. Trimming shortened V by 5 bases and J by 7 bases, and 12 bases separated the two germline ends. Germline V gene sequence: CDR1 SGHTA, CDR2 FQGNSA.

This clone was counted once. The gene calls are TRBV4-2 and TRBJ2-1; tentatively, D is TRBD1 (6 bases). The CDR3 is 13 amino acids. Germline CDR1 is LGHNA and CDR2 is YNFKEQ. V was cut by 10 bases and J by 1 base, with 11 bases left in between. CDR3 bases: TGTGCCACCGAAGGGGGTTCCTACAATGAGCAGTTCTTC. It translates to CATEGGSYNEQFF.

V gene TRBV13 combines with J gene TRBJ1-2; 9 bases are shared with TRBD1. Trimming cost V 5 bases and J 5 bases; bases outside gene matches: 3. Per germline, CDR1 PRHDT and CDR2 FYEKMQ (reference sequence). The length of the CDR3 is 13 residues. The CDR3 region is CASSMGQGYGYTF. In DNA form, the CDR3 reads TGTGCCAGCAGCATGGGACAGGGATATGGCTACACCTTC.

The V call is TRBV27, the J call TRBJ1-5; D uncertain. Germline CDR1 is MNHEY and CDR2 is SMNVEV (reference sequence). The CDR3 covers 13 residues. The germline V and J ends were trimmed by 0 bases and 5 bases, with 5 bases remaining between them. CDR3 in DNA: TGTGCCAGCAGTTTATCTTCCGATCAGCCCCAGCATTTT. It encodes CASSLSSDQPQHF.

The chain carries TRBV11-2 and TRBJ2-6, with 9 bases that match TRBD2. Germline CDR1 SGHAT, CDR2 FQNNGV. CDR3 length: 19 residues. After removal of 4 bases from V and 0 bases from J, the junction contained 10 bases not matched to a gene. CDR3 DNA sequence: TGTGCCAGCAGCTCCCAACCCCAGCGGGGGGTCTCTGGGGCCAACGTCCTGACTTTC. Protein sequence: CASSSQPQRGVSGANVLTF.

A single count supports this clone. The rearrangement uses TRBV5-6 and TRBJ1-2, with a possible D match to TRBD1 (5 bases). V lost 4 bases and J lost 4, with 8 bases in between. From germline, CDR1 is SGHDT and CDR2 YYEEEE. This CDR3 contains 12 residues. This CDR3 reads CASSAGLYGYTF. CDR3 bases: TGTGCCAGCAGCGCGGGGCTCTATGGCTACACCTTC.

The J gene is TRBJ1-2, the V gene TRBV27, with TRBD1 as a possible D gene (6 bases). CDR1 MNHEY and CDR2 SMNVEV come from the germline V gene (reference sequence). V was clipped by 0 bases and J by 0 bases, with 8 bases between them. The CDR3 totals 15 residues. The CDR3 sequence is CASSLSGTSNYGYTF. The CDR3 region has the DNA TGTGCCAGCAGTTTATCTGGGACATCTAACTATGGCTACACCTTC.

V usage is TRBV5-6 and J usage is TRBJ1-1; 8 nucleotides align to TRBD1. CDR3 length equals 16 residues. Trimming at V came to 4 bases and at J to 5 bases, leaving 13 bases not matched to a gene. CDR1 is SGHDT and CDR2 is YYEEEE in the germline V gene. This chain's CDR3 is CASSAELRTGQTEAFF. The DNA of the CDR3 is TGTGCCAGCAGCGCGGAACTCAGGACAGGGCAAACTGAAGCTTTCTTT.

The chain uses TRBV4-2 and TRBJ2-1, with 10 bases aligning to TRBD2. The CDR3 extends over 17 amino acids. Germline V gene lookup returns CDR1 LGHNA and CDR2 YNFKEQ. V lost 4 bases and J lost 8; bases outside the gene matches: 14. DNA for the CDR3: TGTGCCAGCAGCCTTGCCTCGGGACTAGCGATTTACGATGAGCAGTTCTTC. This encodes CASSLASGLAIYDEQFF.

V usage is TRBV2 and J usage is TRBJ1-2, with 7 bases that match TRBD1. The CDR3 has 12 residues. In germline, CDR1 is SNHLY, CDR2 FYNNEI. The trim removed 8 bases at V and 8 bases at J, leaving 8 bases unmatched. CDR3 DNA sequence: TGTGCCAGCGGGCGGGCAGGGGGGGGCTACACCTTC. It translates to CASGRAGGGYTF.

The rearrangement uses TRBV6-5 and TRBJ2-7; possible D gene TRBD1, 7 bases. The CDR3 is made up of 14 amino acids. Trimming removed 6 bases at V and 6 bases at J, with 18 bases between. Germline V lookup: CDR1 MNHEY, CDR2 SVGAGI. The CDR3, as DNA: TGTGCCAGCAGCCGAGGCAGGGGGGTAGGCGAGCAGTACTTC. It yields the protein CASSRGRGVGEQYF.

This clone was picked up a small number of times. The germline gene is not matched at one end of the junction; a read error may be the cause. The chain combines TRBV5-1 with TRBJ1-4; D remains ambiguous. Per the germline V gene, CDR1 is SGHRS and CDR2 is YFSETQ. The CDR3 length is 15 residues. The chain's CDR3 is CASKAGGSTNEKLFF. The CDR3 DNA is TGCGCCAGCAAGGCCGGCGGATCAACAAATGAAAAACTGTTTTTT. The variable domain in full, with the rest retrieved from reference TRBV5-1 and TRBJ1-4, is KAGVTQTPRYLIKTRGQQVTLSCSPISGHRSVSWYQQTPGQGLQFLFEYFSETQRNKGNFPGRFSGRQFSNSRSEMNVSTLELGDSALYLCASKAGGSTNEKLFFGSGTQLSVL.

The genes are TRBV6-1 and TRBJ1-6, with 10 bases aligning to TRBD1. This CDR3 is built from 17 residues. Germline V gene lookup returns CDR1 MNHNS and CDR2 SASEGT. Trimming took 3 bases from V and 6 from J; bases not matched to a gene: 8. As DNA, the CDR3 is TGTGCCAGCAGTGAGATGACAGGGGGCTACCCTAATTCACCCCTCCACTTT. Translated: CASSEMTGGYPNSPLHF.

The chain combines TRBV2 with TRBJ1-2, with 8 bases aligning to TRBD1. The V and J ends lost 0 bases and 4 bases, in that order; junction bases with no gene match: 1. This CDR3 region has 14 residues. Per the germline V gene, CDR1 is SNHLY and CDR2 is FYNNEI. CDR3 sequence: CASSEAGTGYGYTF. CDR3 bases: TGTGCCAGCAGTGAAGCCGGGACAGGCTATGGCTACACCTTC. Full variable domain (missing parts from reference TRBV2 and TRBJ1-2): EPEVTQTPSHQVTQMGQEVILRCVPISNHLYFYWYRQILGQKVEFLVSFYNNEISEKSEIFDDQFSVERPDGSNFTLKIRSTKLEDSAMYFCASSEAGTGYGYTFGSGTRLTVV.

This sequence joins TRBV13 and TRBJ1-5; 7 bases align to TRBD1. Germline CDR1 reads PRHDT; CDR2 reads FYEKMQ (reference sequence). This CDR3 is built from 16 residues. With V trimmed by 5 bases and J by 5 bases, 12 bases remained unmatched. This chain's CDR3 is CASSRRGQGLDQPQHF. The CDR3 nucleotides read TGTGCCAGCAGCCGAAGGGGGCAGGGGCTGGATCAGCCCCAGCATTTT.

The chain links TRBV6-5 to TRBJ1-6, with D unresolved. Per the germline V gene, CDR1 is MNHEY and CDR2 is SVGAGI. Trimming removed 4 bases from V and 6 bases from J, with 13 bases in between. The CDR3 is 15 amino acids. The CDR3 sequence: CASSSQALGNSPLHF. CDR3 in DNA: TGTGCCAGCAGTTCCCAGGCACTGGGTAATTCACCCCTCCACTTT.

J is TRBJ1-6 and V is TRBV30, with D perhaps TRBD1 (5 bases). V shed 0 bases and J shed 7 bases, with 13 bases lying between them. This CDR3 has 15 residues. The germline CDR1 and CDR2 sequences are GTSNPN and SVGIG (reference sequence). The CDR3 reads CAWSVGVTTNSPLHF. CDR3 nucleotide sequence: TGTGCCTGGAGTGTAGGGGTTACTACAAATTCACCCCTCCACTTT.

This clone is a singleton in its sample. V usage is TRBV18 and J usage is TRBJ1-2; no definite D call. Germline values: CDR1 KGHSH, CDR2 LQKENI. The CDR3 is made up of 14 amino acids. The V gene lost 2 bases and the J gene lost 1 base, with 8 bases spanning the gap. The CDR3 here is CASSPMADNYGYTF. DNA for the CDR3: TGTGCCAGCTCACCAATGGCAGATAACTATGGCTACACCTTC.

The V and J genes are TRBV4-2 and TRBJ2-5; TRBD2 might be the D (7 bases). Per germline, CDR1 LGHNA and CDR2 YNFKEQ. V lost 0 bases, J lost 4 bases, and 21 bases lay in between. The CDR3 runs 18 residues. CDR3 bases: TGTGCCAGCAGCCAAGAGAGTGGGGGGGCCGATTGGACAGAGACCCAGTACTTC. This encodes CASSQESGGADWTETQYF.

The rearrangement joins TRBV6-1 to TRBJ1-2; D possibly corresponds to TRBD1 (6 bases). Trimming pared 6 bases from V and 4 bases from J, leaving 18 bases between. The CDR3 loop spans 15 amino acids. Germline CDR1 is MNHNS and CDR2 is SASEGT. CDR3 protein: CASRSLYRAFYGYTF. DNA of the CDR3: TGTGCCAGCAGGAGCCTATACAGGGCCTTCTATGGCTACACCTTC.

This chain links TRBV7-8 with TRBJ1-6, with 9 positions matching TRBD1. Germline V CDR1 and CDR2: SGHVS, FQNEAQ. V lost 4 bases, J lost 10 bases, and 5 bases stayed unmatched. The CDR3 is made up of 14 amino acids. In nucleotides, the CDR3 is TGTGCCAGCAGCTCAAGGACAGGGGCCTCACCCCTCCACTTT. This codes for CASSSRTGASPLHF.